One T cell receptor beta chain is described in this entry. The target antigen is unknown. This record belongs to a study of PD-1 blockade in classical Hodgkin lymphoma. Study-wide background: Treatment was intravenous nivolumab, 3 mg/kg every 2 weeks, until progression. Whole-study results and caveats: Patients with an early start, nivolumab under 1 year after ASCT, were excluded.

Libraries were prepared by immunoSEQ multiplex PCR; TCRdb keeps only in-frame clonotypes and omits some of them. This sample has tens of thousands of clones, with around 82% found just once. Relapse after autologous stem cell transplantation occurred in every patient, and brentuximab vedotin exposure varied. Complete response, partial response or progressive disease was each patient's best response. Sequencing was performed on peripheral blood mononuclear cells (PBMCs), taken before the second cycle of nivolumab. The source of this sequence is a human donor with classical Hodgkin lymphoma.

This CDR3 reads CASTSGQGAGGTEAFF. The CDR3 nucleotides read TGTGCCAGCACCAGCGGACAGGGGGCGGGTGGGACTGAAGCTTTCTTT. The V and J genes are TRBV27 and TRBJ1-1; TRBD1 matches 11 bases. After removal of 7 bases from V and 5 bases from J, the junction contained 12 bases not matched to a gene. CDR3 length equals 16 residues. CDR1 is MNHEY and CDR2 is SMNVEV in the germline V gene (reference sequence).